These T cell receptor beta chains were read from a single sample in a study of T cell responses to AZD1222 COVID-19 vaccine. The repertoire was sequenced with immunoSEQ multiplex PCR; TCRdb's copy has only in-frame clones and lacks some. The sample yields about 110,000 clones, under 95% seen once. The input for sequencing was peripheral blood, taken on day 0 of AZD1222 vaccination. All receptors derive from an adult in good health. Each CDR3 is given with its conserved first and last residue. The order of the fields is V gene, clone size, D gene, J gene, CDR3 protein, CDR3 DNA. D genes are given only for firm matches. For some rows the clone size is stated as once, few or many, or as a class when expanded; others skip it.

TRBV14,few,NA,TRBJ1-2,CASSQEVYFGDYTF,TGTGCCAGCAGCCAAGAGGTATACTTCGGGGACTACACCTTC
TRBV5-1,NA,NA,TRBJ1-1,CASSLAVGGPSNTEAFF,TGCGCCAGCAGCTTGGCCGTTGGGGGGCCCTCAAACACTGAAGCTTTCTTT
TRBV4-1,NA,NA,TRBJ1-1,CASSQERTNTEAFF,TGCGCCAGCAGCCAAGAACGGACTAACACTGAAGCTTTCTTT
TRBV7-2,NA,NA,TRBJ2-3,CASSSGKGGTDTQYF,TGTGCCAGCAGCTCGGGTAAAGGGGGCACAGATACGCAGTATTTT
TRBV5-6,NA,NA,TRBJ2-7,CASSADGHEQYF,TGTGCCAGCAGCGCGGACGGGCACGAGCAGTACTTC
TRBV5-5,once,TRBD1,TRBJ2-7,CASSSTGYYEQYF,TGTGCCAGCAGCTCGACAGGGTACTACGAGCAGTACTTC
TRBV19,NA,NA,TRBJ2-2,CASSYTGELFF,TGTGCCAGTAGTTACACCGGGGAGCTGTTTTTT
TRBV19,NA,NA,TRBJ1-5,CASSINTQNQPQHF,TGTGCCAGTAGTATCAACACCCAGAATCAGCCCCAGCATTTT
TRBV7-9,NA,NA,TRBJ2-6,CASSSPRGEGSGANVLTF,TGTGCCAGCAGCTCACCCAGGGGCGAGGGCTCTGGGGCCAACGTCCTGACTTTC
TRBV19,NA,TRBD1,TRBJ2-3,CASTRGTGGTDTQYF,TGTGCCAGTACCCGGGGGACAGGGGGCACAGATACGCAGTATTTT
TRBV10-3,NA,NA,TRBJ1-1,CAISETTEAFF,TGTGCCATCAGTGAGACCACTGAAGCTTTCTTT
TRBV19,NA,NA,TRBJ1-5,CASSIGGLSNQPQHF,TGTGCCAGTAGTATAGGGGGGCTTAGCAATCAGCCCCAGCATTTT
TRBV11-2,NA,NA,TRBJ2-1,CASSLSMGSGEQFF,TGTGCCAGCAGCTTAAGCATGGGGTCGGGTGAGCAGTTCTTC
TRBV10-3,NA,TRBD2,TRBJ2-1,CATSGDYNEQFF,TGTGCCACGAGCGGGGACTACAATGAGCAGTTCTTC
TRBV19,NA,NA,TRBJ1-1,CASSIGISREYTEAFF,TGTGCCAGTAGTATAGGCATTTCCAGGGAATACACTGAAGCTTTCTTT
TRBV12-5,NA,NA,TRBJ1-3,CASGPAGGRNTIYF,TGTGCTAGTGGTCCGGCGGGGGGCCGAAACACCATATATTTT
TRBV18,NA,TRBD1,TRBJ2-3,CASSTGQGSTDTQYF,TGTGCCAGCTCAACCGGACAGGGGAGCACAGATACGCAGTATTTT
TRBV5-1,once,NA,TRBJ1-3,CASSLGIQGQSGNTIYF,TGCGCCAGCAGCTTGGGGATACAGGGACAATCTGGAAACACCATATATTTT
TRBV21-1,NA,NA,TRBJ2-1,CASSAQSGLAGYEQFF,TGTGCCAGCAGCGCCCAATCAGGACTAGCGGGTTATGAGCAGTTCTTC
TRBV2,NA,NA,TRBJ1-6,CASSGQVLKNSPLHF,TGTGCCAGCAGTGGGCAGGTTCTGAAGAATTCACCCCTCCACTTT
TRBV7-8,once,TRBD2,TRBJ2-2,CASSFVRGSPGELFF,TGTGCCAGCAGCTTTGTCCGCGGGAGTCCCGGGGAGCTGTTTTTT
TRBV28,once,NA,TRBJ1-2,CASSPRTYSDGYTF,TGTGCCAGCAGTCCGCGAACTTATTCGGATGGCTACACCTTC
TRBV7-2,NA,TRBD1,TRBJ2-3,CASSPWTGGLYTDTQYF,TGTGCCAGCAGCCCCTGGACAGGGGGCCTTTACACAGATACGCAGTATTTT
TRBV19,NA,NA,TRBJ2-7,CASSIFQGNEQYF,TGTGCCAGTTCAATCTTTCAGGGTAACGAGCAGTACTTC
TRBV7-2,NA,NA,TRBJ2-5,CASSLVRPLSAETQYF,TGTGCCAGCAGCTTAGTCAGGCCCCTCTCAGCCGAGACCCAGTACTTC
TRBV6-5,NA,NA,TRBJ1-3,CASSQRGSGNTIYF,TGTGCCAGCAGTCAGAGAGGGTCCGGAAACACCATATATTTT
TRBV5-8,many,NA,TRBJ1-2,CASSLRTYGYTF,TGTGCCAGCAGCTTACGGACTTATGGCTACACCTTC
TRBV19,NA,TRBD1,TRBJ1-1,CASTRQGASTEAFF,TGTGCCAGTACGAGACAGGGGGCGAGCACTGAAGCTTTCTTT
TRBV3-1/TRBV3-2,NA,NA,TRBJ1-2,CASSQEGGRYTF,TGTGCCAGCAGCCAAGAGGGAGGGCGCTACACCTTC
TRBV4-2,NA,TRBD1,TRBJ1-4,CASSRQGQGAGEKLFF,TGTGCCAGCAGCCGGCAAGGTCAGGGGGCCGGGGAAAAACTGTTTTTT
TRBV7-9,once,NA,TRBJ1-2,CASSLSYVGERDGYTF,TGTGCCAGCAGCTTGAGTTATGTGGGGGAGCGCGATGGCTACACCTTC
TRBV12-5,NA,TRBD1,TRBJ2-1,CASGLVGFGQGITEQFF,TGTGCTAGTGGTTTGGTCGGTTTCGGACAGGGGATAACTGAGCAGTTCTTC
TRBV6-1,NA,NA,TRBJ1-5,CASSEEGMDRNQPQHF,TGTGCCAGCAGTGAAGAGGGAATGGACAGAAATCAGCCCCAGCATTTT
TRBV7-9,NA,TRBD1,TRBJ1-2,CASSLAAAGGGYTF,TGTGCCAGCAGCTTAGCTGCGGCAGGGGGAGGCTACACCTTC
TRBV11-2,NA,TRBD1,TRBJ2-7,CASSFPPTGEYEQYF,TGTGCCAGCAGCTTCCCCCCGACAGGGGAATACGAGCAGTACTTC
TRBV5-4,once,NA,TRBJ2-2,CASSLPSGPTGELFF,TGTGCCAGCAGCTTGCCATCGGGGCCCACCGGGGAGCTGTTTTTT
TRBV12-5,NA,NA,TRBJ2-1,CASHRLSYNEQFF,TGTGCTAGTCACCGCCTTAGTTACAATGAGCAGTTCTTC
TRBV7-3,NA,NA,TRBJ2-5,CASSLLGGSLETQYF,TGTGCCAGCAGCTTATTAGGGGGAAGTTTGGAGACCCAGTACTTC
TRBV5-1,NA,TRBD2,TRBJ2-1,CASSPSGGNLDEQFF,TGCGCCAGCAGCCCTAGCGGGGGGAATCTGGATGAGCAGTTCTTC
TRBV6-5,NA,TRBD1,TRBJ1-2,CASSLDRVGGYTF,TGTGCCAGCAGCCTGGACAGGGTTGGTGGCTACACCTTC
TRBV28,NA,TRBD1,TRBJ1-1,CASPDRQGTFPMNTEAFF,TGTGCCAGCCCTGACCGACAGGGGACTTTTCCCATGAACACTGAAGCTTTCTTT
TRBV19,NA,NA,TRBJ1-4,CASSGRGPNEKLFF,TGTGCCAGTAGTGGCCGGGGTCCTAATGAAAAACTGTTTTTT
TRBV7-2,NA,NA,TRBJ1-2,CASSLVVDSRYGYTF,TGTGCCAGCAGCCTGGTGGTGGACAGTCGCTATGGCTACACCTTC
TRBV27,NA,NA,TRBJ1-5,CASSYQGFNQPQHF,TGTGCCAGCAGTTATCAGGGTTTCAATCAGCCCCAGCATTTT
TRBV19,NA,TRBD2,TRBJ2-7,CASSLDRGVAYEQYF,TGTGCCAGTAGTCTCGATCGGGGGGTAGCCTACGAGCAGTACTTC
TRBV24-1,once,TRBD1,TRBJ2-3,CATSDGTGGTDTQYF,TGTGCCACCAGTGACGGGACAGGCGGCACAGATACGCAGTATTTT
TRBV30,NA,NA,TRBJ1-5,CAWGTPNVWAQHF,TGTGCCTGGGGGACCCCTAATGTATGGGCCCAGCATTTT
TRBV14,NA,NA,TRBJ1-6,CASSQAGSNSPLHF,TGTGCCAGCAGCCAAGCGGGTTCTAATTCACCCCTCCACTTT
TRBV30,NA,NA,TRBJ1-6,CAWSVRATRSYNSPLHF,TGTGCCTGGAGTGTACGGGCCACGAGATCCTATAATTCACCCCTCCACTTT
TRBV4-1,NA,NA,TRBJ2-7,CASSQDKTSYVQYF,TGCGCCAGCAGCCAAGATAAAACTAGCTATGTGCAGTACTTC
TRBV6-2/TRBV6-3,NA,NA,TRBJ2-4,CASSGLAKNIQYF,TGTGCCAGCAGCGGGCTAGCCAAAAACATTCAGTACTTC